The 13 T cell receptor beta chains presented below share a single source sample, sequenced in a study of T-cell memory formation after mild COVID-19. TCRdb ran MiXCR on the 5' RACE reads and lists one entry per CDR3 protein. Found here are under 450,000 distinct CDR3 sequences, 14% of them singletons; the top ten hold roughly a fifth. The source material was PBMCs or a T cell subset sorted from them (not recorded which). The receptors were sampled from a man between 18 and 29 years old who had mild COVID-19 (a few samples of this study predate the infection). Cell type and time point are not known.

This clonotype was detected a few times. This chain links TRBV7-8 with TRBJ1-6; D is unresolved. The CDR3 covers 17 residues. V dropped 1 base and J dropped 6 bases, with 16 bases sitting between them. In germline, CDR1 is SGHVS, CDR2 FQNEAQ. Here the CDR3 DNA reads TGTGCCAGCAGCTTAGACGGCAGCCCAGCGATTAATTCACCCCTCCACTTT. This sequence encodes CASSLDGSPAINSPLHF.

This clonotype showed up just a few times. The rearrangement joins TRBV4-3 to TRBJ1-5; no clear D gene. The CDR3 totals 15 residues. Trimming took 0 bases from V and 4 from J, leaving 10 bases between them. The germline gives CDR1 LGHNA, CDR2 YSLEER. As DNA, the CDR3 is TGCGCCAGCAGCCAAGAAAGGTCAGGTAATCAGCCCCAGCATTTT. As protein: CASSQERSGNQPQHF.

V and J are TRBV20-1 and TRBJ2-7; a weak D match, TRBD2 (5 bases). The germline V gene has CDR1 DFQATT and CDR2 SNEGSKA (reference sequence). V lost 4 bases to trimming and J lost 4 bases, with 14 bases between them. This CDR3 contains 13 residues. DNA for the CDR3: TGCAGTGCTACTCTTGCGACGGGGTACGAGCAGTACTTC. As protein: CSATLATGYEQYF.

This clonotype came up a few times. This chain joins TRBV28 and TRBJ1-1; D possibly corresponds to TRBD1 (6 bases). The CDR3 has 15 amino acids. Germline V CDR1 and CDR2: MDHEN, SYDVKM. Trimming stripped 7 bases from V and 0 bases from J, with 15 bases between. The CDR3: CASKIRGQMNTEAFF. DNA for the CDR3: TGTGCCAGCAAAATCCGTGGACAGATGAACACTGAAGCTTTCTTT.

This clonotype was observed at least ten times. The chain carries TRBV3-1 and TRBJ1-1; D gene unclear. CDR3 length equals 13 residues. Germline V gene sequence: CDR1 LGHDT, CDR2 YNNKEL (reference sequence). Trimming removed 1 base from V and 6 bases from J, with 9 bases in between. CDR3 residues: CASSQGSGAEAFF. CDR3 nucleotide sequence: TGTGCCAGCAGCCAAGGAAGCGGGGCTGAAGCTTTCTTT. The full variable domain, with the rest looked up from reference TRBV3-1 and TRBJ1-1, is DTAVSQTPKYLVTQMGNDKSIKCEQNLGHDTMYWYKQDSKKFLKIMFSYNNKELIINETVPNRFSPKSPDKAHLNLHINSLELGDSAVYFCASSQGSGAEAFFGQGTRLTVV.

The chain links TRBV4-2 to TRBJ2-7; possible D gene TRBD1, 5 bases. The germline V gene encodes CDR1 LGHNA and CDR2 YNFKEQ. Trimming took 1 base from V and 3 from J, leaving 13 bases between them. The CDR3 sequence is 15 residues long. In nucleotides, the CDR3 is TGTGCCAGCAGCCAAGGGGGAAGGGGCTTCTACGAGCAGTACTTC. Residues: CASSQGGRGFYEQYF.

This clonotype was observed at least ten times. This chain connects TRBV11-2 to TRBJ1-6; D might be TRBD1 (5 bases). Looked up from germline, CDR1 is SGHAT and CDR2 is FQNNGV. CDR3 length: 16 residues. The ends were cut back, 0 bases at V and 8 bases at J, with 14 bases in the middle. The CDR3 sequence is CASSLDGAGSYSPLHF. The CDR3 nucleotides are TGTGCCAGCAGCTTAGACGGGGCGGGCTCCTATTCACCCCTCCACTTT.

The rearrangement joins TRBV7-3 to TRBJ2-2, with D maybe TRBD1 (6 bases). CDR1 and CDR2 (germline): SGHTA, FQGTGA. V was cut by 5 bases and J by 1 base, with 17 bases left in between. CDR3 size: 17 residues. The CDR3, as DNA: TGTGCCAGCAGCCCTAGGCCACAGGGACAGAACACCGGGGAGCTGTTTTTT. Amino acids: CASSPRPQGQNTGELFF.

This clonotype came up a few times. The genes are TRBV5-1 and TRBJ1-1; D not resolved. V gave up 4 bases and J gave up 11 bases, with 27 bases separating them. This CDR3 comprises 16 residues. The V gene's germline CDR1 is SGHRS and CDR2 YFSETQ. The chain's CDR3 is CASSQWRTSSNTRAFF. The CDR3 nucleotides read TGCGCCAGCAGCCAATGGCGAACCTCATCGAACACGAGGGCTTTCTTT.

This clonotype has at least ten counts. The CDR3 reads CASSPPGTGEREQFF. CDR3 bases: TGTGCCAGCAGCCCCCCCGGGACAGGGGAACGGGAGCAGTTCTTC. The J gene is TRBJ2-1, the V gene TRBV7-9, with 10 bases matching TRBD1. Unmatched junction bases numbered 11, after V lost 5 bases and J lost 10 bases. The CDR3 totals 15 residues. Germline V gene sequence: CDR1 SEHNR, CDR2 FQNEAQ (reference sequence).

This clonotype was observed a handful of times. The chain carries TRBV9 and TRBJ2-3, with D unclear. V dropped 0 bases and J dropped 2 bases, with 10 bases sitting between them. Germline-derived CDR1 and CDR2 are SGDLS and YYNGEE. The CDR3 spans 15 residues. The CDR3 DNA reads TGTGCCAGCAGCGTAGCCCTGGGTTACACAGATACGCAGTATTTT. Translated, it gives CASSVALGYTDTQYF.

J is TRBJ2-5 and V is TRBV7-2; TRBD2 aligns across 7 bases. The germline V gene has CDR1 SGHTA and CDR2 FQGNSA. V lost 4 bases, J lost 4 bases, and 18 bases stayed unmatched. The CDR3 length is 18 residues. CDR3 in DNA: TGTGCCAGCAGCTCTGGGGGAATGGGCGGGGGTTTGGGAGAGACCCAGTACTTC. It codes for CASSSGGMGGGLGETQYF. Looking up the rest from reference TRBV7-2 and TRBJ2-5 gives the full variable domain: GAGVSQSPSNKVTEKGKDVELRCDPISGHTALYWYRQSLGQGLEFLIYFQGNSAPDKSGLPSDRFSAERTGGSVSTLTIQRTQQEDSAVYLCASSSGGMGGGLGETQYFGPGTRLLVL.

This clonotype appeared many times. V and J are TRBV6-2 or TRBV6-3 and TRBJ1-5, with D possibly being TRBD1 (5 bases). The CDR3 length is 13 residues. Germline CDR1 is MNHEY and CDR2 is SVGEGT. With 2 bases removed from V and 7 bases from J, the gap between germline ends came to 9 bases. This chain's CDR3 is CASSYRGGQPQHF. CDR3 DNA: TGTGCCAGCAGTTACAGGGGAGGGCAGCCCCAGCATTTT.